These 19 T cell receptor beta chains were all obtained from the same sample, sequenced in a study of cytomegalovirus exposure and HLA in healthy donors. With 60 Vbeta and 13 Jbeta primers, the PCR was carried out. This table comes from immunoSEQ multiplex PCR, and its TCRdb copy is limited to in-frame clones, with some not included. The table records 210,000 or so clones, 70% to 85% of them present only once. The sample was PBMCs. These receptors originate from a woman in her thirties or forties in good health and CMV-seronegative.

A single count supports this clone. This chain uses TRBV6-1 with TRBJ1-2; possible D gene TRBD1, 5 bases. From germline, CDR1 is MNHNS and CDR2 SASEGT. The V end was cut by 8 bases, the J end by 6 bases, with 25 bases between. The CDR3 consists of 16 residues. The CDR3 DNA is TGTGCCAGCCGTAAAGGTCAGGGAATTTTCGCTGATGGCTACACCTTC. Encoded protein: CASRKGQGIFADGYTF.

The CDR3 here is CASSLEGENQPQHF. The CDR3 coding sequence is TGTGCCAGCAGCTTAGAGGGGGAGAATCAGCCCCAGCATTTT. The V call is TRBV7-2, the J call TRBJ1-5; a possible D gene is TRBD1 (6 bases). Germline values: CDR1 SGHTA, CDR2 FQGNSA. Trimming took 1 base from V and 4 from J, leaving 8 bases between them. This CDR3 comprises 14 residues.

The chain links TRBV4-3 to TRBJ2-3, with 12 bases aligning to TRBD2. The J segment lost 3 bases and the V segment lost 5 bases, leaving 9 bases of the junction unmatched. The CDR3 contains 17 residues. Per the germline V gene, CDR1 is LGHNA and CDR2 is YSLEER. The CDR3 spells CASSIGTSGRITDTQYF. The DNA of the CDR3 is TGCGCCAGCAGCATCGGGACTAGCGGGCGAATAACAGATACGCAGTATTTT.

The CDR3: CASSLDGQGANNSPLHF. CDR3 sequence (DNA): TGTGCCAGCAGCTTAGATGGACAGGGCGCTAATAATTCACCCCTCCACTTT. The chain has TRBV7-8 and TRBJ1-6; TRBD1 matches at 8 bases. This CDR3 contains 17 residues. Trimming took 1 base from V and 5 from J; bases not matched to a gene: 7. The germline CDR1 and CDR2 sequences are SGHVS and FQNEAQ.

On this clone itself: The junction shows a germline mismatch at one end, possibly a read error. V is TRBV6-5 and J is TRBJ2-1; TRBD1 matches 10 bases. The CDR3 has 15 residues. Germline-derived CDR1 and CDR2 are MNHEY and SVGAGI. The CDR3 loop reads CAGRPTGGAYNEQFF. The DNA for the CDR3 is TGTGCCGGCAGGCCGACAGGGGGCGCCTACAATGAGCAGTTCTTC.

This chain uses TRBV9 with TRBJ1-6; TRBD1 might be the D (5 bases). The V end was cut by 3 bases, the J end by 5 bases, with 6 bases between. Germline V gene data show CDR1 as SGDLS and CDR2 as YYNGEE. The CDR3 runs to 13 residues. Written as DNA, the CDR3 is TGTGCCAGCAGCGCGACAGATAATTCACCCCTCCACTTT. Translating it yields CASSATDNSPLHF. Filled out from reference TRBV9 and TRBJ1-6, the complete variable domain reads DSGVTQTPKHLITATGQRVTLRCSPRSGDLSVYWYQQSLDQGLQFLIQYYNGEERAKGNILERFSAQQFPDLHSELNLSSLELGDSALYFCASSATDNSPLHFGNGTRLTVT.

Concerning this clone: Its ends do not fully match the called genes, so a read error is possible. The V call is TRBV28, the J call TRBJ1-4; no clear D gene. Germline V gene lookup returns CDR1 MDHEN and CDR2 SYDVKM. CDR3 length equals 14 residues. CDR3 loop: CASNIWPTNEKLFF. As DNA, the CDR3 is TGTGCCAGCAACATATGGCCAACAAATGAAAAACTGTTTTTT.

V usage is TRBV11-1 and J usage is TRBJ1-6; the D gene is possibly TRBD1 (5 bases). V lost 6 bases to trimming and J lost 7 bases, with 10 bases between them. The CDR3 spans 13 residues. Germline CDR1 is SGHAT and CDR2 is FQDESV (reference sequence). In DNA form, the CDR3 reads TGTGCCAGCAGAGCAGGGTCAAATTCACCCCTCCACTTT. Its translation: CASRAGSNSPLHF. Looking up the rest from reference TRBV11-1 and TRBJ1-6 gives the full variable domain: EAEVAQSPRYKITEKSQAVAFWCDPISGHATLYWYRQILGQGPELLVQFQDESVVDDSQLPKDRFSAERLKGVDSTLKIQPAELGDSAMYLCASRAGSNSPLHFGNGTRLTVT.

The V and J genes are TRBV7-6 and TRBJ1-5; D not resolved. Deletions cut 5 bases from V and 0 bases from J, with 14 bases between. The V gene's germline CDR1 is SGHVS and CDR2 FNYEAQ. There are 16 residues in the CDR3. The CDR3, as DNA: TGTGCCAGCAGCCCATTGGGCCCTAATAGCAATCAGCCCCAGCATTTT. Translated, it gives CASSPLGPNSNQPQHF.

CDR3: CASSQVPLAGELFF. The CDR3 nucleotides are TGTGCCAGCAGCCAAGTCCCACTAGCCGGGGAGCTGTTTTTT. This chain uses TRBV14 with TRBJ2-2, with D possibly matching TRBD2 (5 bases). Germline V gene data show CDR1 as SGHDN and CDR2 as FVKESK. V was cut by 1 base and J by 6 bases, with 9 bases left in between. The CDR3 extends over 14 amino acids.

The rearrangement links TRBV19 to TRBJ2-7; 7 bases are shared with TRBD2. Trimming took 1 base from V and 7 from J; bases not matched to a gene: 7. This CDR3 comprises 14 residues. Germline V lookup: CDR1 LNHDA, CDR2 SQIVND (reference sequence). CDR3 nucleotide sequence: TGTGCCAGTAGTATAGCAGCGGGGCGGGGAGAGCAGTACTTC. Amino acids: CASSIAAGRGEQYF.

As regards this clone: The sample contains more than one DNA sequence encoding this CDR3. The chain employs TRBV7-2 and TRBJ2-7; TRBD2 agrees at 9 bases. The V segment lost 1 base and the J segment 3 bases; nucleotides outside the gene matches: 1. Germline CDR1 and CDR2: SGHTA and FQGNSA. This CDR3 spans 14 amino acids. As DNA, the CDR3 is TGTGCCAGCAGCTTAGGTAGCGGGGGCTACGAGCAGTACTTC. This codes for CASSLGSGGYEQYF.

The rearrangement links TRBV7-8 to TRBJ2-7; the D gene is possibly TRBD2 (6 bases). Germline V gene sequence: CDR1 SGHVS, CDR2 FQNEAQ. The V end was cut by 5 bases, the J end by 3 bases, with 20 bases between. The CDR3 is 16 amino acids. The CDR3, as DNA: TGTGCCAGCAGCGGAAATTTAGCGGCTATCAACTACGAGCAGTACTTC. As protein: CASSGNLAAINYEQYF.

For the CDR3, the DNA is TGTGCCAGTAGTAAGGACAGTTTAGGCCCCCGCCCCACTGAAGCTTTCTTT. Residues: CASSKDSLGPRPTEAFF. This chain links TRBV19 with TRBJ1-1; the D gene is possibly TRBD1 (6 bases). CDR1 is LNHDA, CDR2 SQIVND, per germline (reference sequence). This CDR3 region has 17 residues. V lost 4 bases to trimming and J lost 4 bases, with 22 bases between them.

CDR3 protein: CASSPSTGLNYGYTF. DNA of the CDR3: TGTGCCAGCAGCCCATCGACAGGGCTTAACTATGGCTACACCTTC. The chain uses TRBV11-1 and TRBJ1-2; 7 bases map to TRBD1. The CDR3 consists of 15 residues. The V gene end was trimmed by 5 bases and the J gene end by 1 base; junction bases not matched to a gene: 7. In germline, CDR1 is SGHAT, CDR2 FQDESV (reference sequence).

The rearrangement joins TRBV7-9 to TRBJ1-4; D uncertain. The length of the CDR3 is 18 residues. Germline CDR1 SEHNR, CDR2 FQNEAQ (reference sequence). Between the trimmed V and J ends, which lost 1 base and 0 bases, there was a span of 15 bases. In nucleotides, the CDR3 is TGTGCCAGCAGCTTAGGGCCCGGGAAGGGAGCAACTAATGAAAAACTGTTTTTT. Translation gives CASSLGPGKGATNEKLFF.

The chain employs TRBV9 and TRBJ2-3; 15 nucleotides agree with TRBD2. The CDR3 sequence is 19 residues long. With V trimmed by 0 bases and J by 1 base, 6 bases remained unmatched. Germline-derived CDR1 and CDR2 are SGDLS and YYNGEE. CDR3 DNA sequence: TGTGCCAGCAGCGTAGCTGGGACTAGCGGGGGGATTGGCACAGATACGCAGTATTTT. It encodes CASSVAGTSGGIGTDTQYF.

V usage is TRBV6-1 and J usage is TRBJ1-2, with D hard to call. CDR1 is MNHNS, CDR2 SASEGT, per germline. The CDR3 totals 14 residues. The V end was cut by 2 bases, the J end by 8 bases, with 15 bases between. CDR3 nucleotide sequence: TGTGCCAGCAGTGAACACGGAGGAGCAAGCGGCTACACCTTC. Residues: CASSEHGGASGYTF.

This chain connects TRBV10-3 to TRBJ1-2, with D possibly being TRBD1 (6 bases). Germline V lookup: CDR1 ENHRY, CDR2 SYGVKD. CDR3 length: 12 amino acids. V gave up 10 bases and J gave up 5 bases, with 14 bases separating them. Written as DNA, the CDR3 is TGTGCCACCCAGGGGATCCTATATGGCTACACCTTC. This encodes CATQGILYGYTF.